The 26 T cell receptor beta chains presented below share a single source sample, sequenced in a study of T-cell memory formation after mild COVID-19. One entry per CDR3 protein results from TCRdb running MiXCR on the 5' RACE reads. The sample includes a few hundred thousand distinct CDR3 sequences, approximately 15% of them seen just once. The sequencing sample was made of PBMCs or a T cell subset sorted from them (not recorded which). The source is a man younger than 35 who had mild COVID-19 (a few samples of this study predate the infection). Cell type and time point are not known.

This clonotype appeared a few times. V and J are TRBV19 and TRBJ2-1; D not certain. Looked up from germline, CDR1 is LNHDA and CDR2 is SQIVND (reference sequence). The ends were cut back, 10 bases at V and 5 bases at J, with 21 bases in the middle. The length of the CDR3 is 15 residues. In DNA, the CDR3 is TGTGCCACGAGGTATTCGGTAGGGCCCAACAATGAGCAGTTCTTC. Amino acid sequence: CATRYSVGPNNEQFF.

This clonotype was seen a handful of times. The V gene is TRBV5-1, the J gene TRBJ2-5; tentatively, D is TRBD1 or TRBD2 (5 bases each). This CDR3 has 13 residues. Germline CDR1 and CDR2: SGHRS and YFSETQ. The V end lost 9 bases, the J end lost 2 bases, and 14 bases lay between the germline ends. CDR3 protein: CATRPGTQETQYF. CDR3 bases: TGCGCCACCAGGCCCGGGACGCAAGAGACCCAGTACTTC.

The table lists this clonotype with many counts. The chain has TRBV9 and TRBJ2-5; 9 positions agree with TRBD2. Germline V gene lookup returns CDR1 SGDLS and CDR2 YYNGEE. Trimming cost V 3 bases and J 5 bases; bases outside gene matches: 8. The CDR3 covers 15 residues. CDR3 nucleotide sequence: TGTGCCAGCAGCGCGGGTTTAGCGGGGGATGAGACCCAGTACTTC. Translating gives CASSAGLAGDETQYF.

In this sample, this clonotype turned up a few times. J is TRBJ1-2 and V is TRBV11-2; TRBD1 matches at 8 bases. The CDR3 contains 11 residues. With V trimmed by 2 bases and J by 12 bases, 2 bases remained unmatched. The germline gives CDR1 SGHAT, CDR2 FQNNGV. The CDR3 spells CASSLQGANTF. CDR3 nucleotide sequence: TGTGCCAGCAGCTTACAGGGGGCTAACACCTTC.

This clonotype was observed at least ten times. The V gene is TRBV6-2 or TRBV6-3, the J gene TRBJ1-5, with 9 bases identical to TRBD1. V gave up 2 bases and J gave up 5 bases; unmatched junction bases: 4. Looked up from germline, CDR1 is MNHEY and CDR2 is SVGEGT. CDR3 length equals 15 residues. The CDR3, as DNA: TGTGCCAGCAGTTACCCGGGACAGGGTTATCAGCCCCAGCATTTT. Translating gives CASSYPGQGYQPQHF.

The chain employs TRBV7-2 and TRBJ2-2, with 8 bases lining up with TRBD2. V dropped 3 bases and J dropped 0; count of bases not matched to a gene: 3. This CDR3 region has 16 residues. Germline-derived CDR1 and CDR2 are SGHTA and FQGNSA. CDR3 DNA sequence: TGTGCCAGCAGCTTTGTCGGGGGGGCGAACACCGGGGAGCTGTTTTTT. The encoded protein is CASSFVGGANTGELFF.

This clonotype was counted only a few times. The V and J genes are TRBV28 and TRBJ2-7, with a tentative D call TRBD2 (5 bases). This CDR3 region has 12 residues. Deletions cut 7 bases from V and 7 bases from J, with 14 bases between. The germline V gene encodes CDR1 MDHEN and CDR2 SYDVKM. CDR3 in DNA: TGTGCCAGCACGGGGAATTCGTGGGAGCAGTACGTC. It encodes CASTGNSWEQYV.

CDR3 protein: CASSQEQGAVYGYTF. For the CDR3, the DNA is TGCGCCAGCAGCCAAGAACAGGGAGCGGTCTATGGCTACACCTTC. The chain joins TRBV4-1 to TRBJ1-2; D is possibly TRBD1 (6 bases). V gave up 0 bases and J gave up 4 bases, with 12 bases separating them. CDR1 MGHRA and CDR2 YSYEKL come from the germline V gene. CDR3 length equals 15 residues.

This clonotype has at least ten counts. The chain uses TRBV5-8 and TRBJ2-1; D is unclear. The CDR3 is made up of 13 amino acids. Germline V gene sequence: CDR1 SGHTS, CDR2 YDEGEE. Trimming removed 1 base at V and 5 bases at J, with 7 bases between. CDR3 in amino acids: CASSLYGDNEQFF. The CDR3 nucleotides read TGTGCCAGCAGCTTGTATGGGGACAATGAGCAGTTCTTC.

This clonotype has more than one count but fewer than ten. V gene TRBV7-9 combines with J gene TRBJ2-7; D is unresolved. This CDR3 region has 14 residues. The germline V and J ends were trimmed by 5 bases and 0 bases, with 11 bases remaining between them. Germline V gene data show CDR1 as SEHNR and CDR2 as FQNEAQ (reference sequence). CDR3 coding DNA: TGTGCCAGCAGCGACATCACGGGCTCCTACGAGCAGTACTTC. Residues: CASSDITGSYEQYF. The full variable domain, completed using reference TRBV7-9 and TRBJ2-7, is DTGVSQNPRHKITKRGQNVTFRCDPISEHNRLYWYRQTLGQGPEFLTYFQNEAQLEKSRLLSDRFSAERPKGSFSTLEIQRTEQGDSAMYLCASSDITGSYEQYFGPGTRLTVT.

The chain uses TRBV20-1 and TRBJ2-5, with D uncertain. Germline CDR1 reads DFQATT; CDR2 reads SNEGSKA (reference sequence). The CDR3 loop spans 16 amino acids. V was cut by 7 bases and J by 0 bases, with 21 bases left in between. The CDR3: CSVPLTAGVHQETQYF. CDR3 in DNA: TGCAGTGTTCCGCTAACAGCCGGAGTTCACCAAGAGACCCAGTACTTC.

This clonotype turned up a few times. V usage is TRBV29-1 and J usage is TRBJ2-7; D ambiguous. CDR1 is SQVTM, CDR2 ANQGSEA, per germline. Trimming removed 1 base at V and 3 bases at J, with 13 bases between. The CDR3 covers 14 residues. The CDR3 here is CSVEGISEDYEQYF. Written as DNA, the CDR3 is TGCAGCGTTGAAGGCATCAGTGAGGACTACGAGCAGTACTTC.

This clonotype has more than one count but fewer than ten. The CDR3 is CASRRGRNTGELFF. The CDR3 DNA is TGTGCCAGCAGACGGGGGAGGAACACCGGGGAGCTGTTTTTT. The chain has TRBV6-2 or TRBV6-3 and TRBJ2-2, with D perhaps TRBD2 (6 bases). The germline V gene has CDR1 MNHEY and CDR2 SVGEGT. The CDR3 totals 14 residues. V was pared by 6 bases and J by 1 base, with 9 bases between.

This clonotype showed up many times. The CDR3 is CASSQDLITGTASYEQYF. The CDR3 DNA follows: TGCGCCAGCAGCCAAGATTTAATTACCGGGACGGCTTCCTACGAGCAGTACTTC. V gene TRBV4-3 combines with J gene TRBJ2-7; D is perhaps TRBD1 or TRBD2 (5 bases each). The V and J ends lost 0 bases and 1 base respectively, with 19 bases between them. The germline V gene has CDR1 LGHNA and CDR2 YSLEER. The CDR3 sequence is 18 residues long.

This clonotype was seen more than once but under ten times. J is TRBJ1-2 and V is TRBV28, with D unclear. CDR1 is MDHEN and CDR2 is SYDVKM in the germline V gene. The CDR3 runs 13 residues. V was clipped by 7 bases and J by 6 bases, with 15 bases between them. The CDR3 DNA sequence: TGTGCCAGCATCCCCGCAGGTGAGGATGGCTACACCTTC. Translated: CASIPAGEDGYTF.

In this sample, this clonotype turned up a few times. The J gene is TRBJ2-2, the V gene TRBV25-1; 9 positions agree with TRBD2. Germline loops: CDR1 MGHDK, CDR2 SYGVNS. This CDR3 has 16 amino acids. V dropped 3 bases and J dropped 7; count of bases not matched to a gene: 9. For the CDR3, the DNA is TGTGCCAGCAGTGAGTTGCGGGGGGGCAGGAACGGGGAGCTGTTTTTT. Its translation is CASSELRGGRNGELFF.

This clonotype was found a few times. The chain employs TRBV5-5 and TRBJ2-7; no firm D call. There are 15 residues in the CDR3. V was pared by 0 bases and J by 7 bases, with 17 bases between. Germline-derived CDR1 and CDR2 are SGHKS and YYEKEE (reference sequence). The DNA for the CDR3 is TGTGCCAGCAGCTTGGTAGCCCCCGTACGGAGAGAGCAGTACTTC. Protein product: CASSLVAPVRREQYF.

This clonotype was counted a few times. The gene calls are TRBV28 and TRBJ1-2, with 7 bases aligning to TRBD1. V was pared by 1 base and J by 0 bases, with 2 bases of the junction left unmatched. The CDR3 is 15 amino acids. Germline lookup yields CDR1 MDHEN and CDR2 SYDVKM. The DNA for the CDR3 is TGTGCCAGCAGTTTATTCGGGACAGCTAACTATGGCTACACCTTC. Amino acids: CASSLFGTANYGYTF.

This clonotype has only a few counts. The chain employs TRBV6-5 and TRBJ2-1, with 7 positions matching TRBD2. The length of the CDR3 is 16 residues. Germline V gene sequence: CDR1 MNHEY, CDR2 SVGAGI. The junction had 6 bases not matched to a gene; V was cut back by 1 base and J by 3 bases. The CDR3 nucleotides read TGTGCCAGCAGTTACTGGGGAGGGGCGAACTACAATGAGCAGTTCTTC. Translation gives CASSYWGGANYNEQFF.

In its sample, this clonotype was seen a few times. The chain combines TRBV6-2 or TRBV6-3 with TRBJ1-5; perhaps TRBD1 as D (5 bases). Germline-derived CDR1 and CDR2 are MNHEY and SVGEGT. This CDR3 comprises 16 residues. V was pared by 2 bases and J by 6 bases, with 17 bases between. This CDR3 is CASSYGLAGLGQPQHF. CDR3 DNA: TGTGCCAGCAGTTACGGACTGGCAGGGCTGGGTCAGCCCCAGCATTTT.

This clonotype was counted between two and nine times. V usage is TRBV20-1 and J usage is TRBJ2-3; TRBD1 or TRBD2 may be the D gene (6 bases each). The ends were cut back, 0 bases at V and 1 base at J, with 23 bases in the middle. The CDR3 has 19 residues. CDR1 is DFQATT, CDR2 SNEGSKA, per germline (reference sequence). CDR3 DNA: TGCAGTGCTAGAGATCCTTCGGGGGCCATTGGCTATGGCACAGATACGCAGTATTTT. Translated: CSARDPSGAIGYGTDTQYF.

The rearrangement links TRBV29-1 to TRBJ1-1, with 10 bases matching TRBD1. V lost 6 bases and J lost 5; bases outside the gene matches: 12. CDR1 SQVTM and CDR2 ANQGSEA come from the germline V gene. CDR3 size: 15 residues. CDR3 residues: CSVLGQGGPLTEAFF. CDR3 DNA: TGCAGCGTACTTGGACAGGGGGGTCCTTTAACTGAAGCTTTCTTT.

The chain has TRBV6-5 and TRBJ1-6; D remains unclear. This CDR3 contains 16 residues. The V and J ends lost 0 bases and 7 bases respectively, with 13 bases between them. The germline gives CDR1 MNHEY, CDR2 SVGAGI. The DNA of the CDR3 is TGTGCCAGCAGTTACTCGAACACTATGAGGAATTCACCCCTCCACTTT. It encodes CASSYSNTMRNSPLHF.

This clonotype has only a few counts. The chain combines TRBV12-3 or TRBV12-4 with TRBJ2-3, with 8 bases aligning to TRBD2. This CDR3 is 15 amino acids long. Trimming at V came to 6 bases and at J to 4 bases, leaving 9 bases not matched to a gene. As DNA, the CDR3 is TGTGCCAGCAGAGAACTTTCGGGGGGGCCAGATACGCAGTATTTT. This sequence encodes CASRELSGGPDTQYF.

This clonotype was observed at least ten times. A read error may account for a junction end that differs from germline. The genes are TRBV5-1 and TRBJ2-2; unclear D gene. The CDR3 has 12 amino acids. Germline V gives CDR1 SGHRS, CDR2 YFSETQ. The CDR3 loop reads CASTQNTGELFF. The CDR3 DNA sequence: TGTGCCAGCACTCAGAACACCGGGGAGCTGTTTTTT.

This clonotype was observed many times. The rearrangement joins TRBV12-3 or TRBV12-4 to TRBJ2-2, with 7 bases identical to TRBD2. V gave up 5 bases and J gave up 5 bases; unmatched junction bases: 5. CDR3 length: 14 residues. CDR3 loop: CASSIAGVTGELFF. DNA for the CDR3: TGTGCCAGCAGTATTGCGGGGGTGACCGGGGAGCTGTTTTTT.